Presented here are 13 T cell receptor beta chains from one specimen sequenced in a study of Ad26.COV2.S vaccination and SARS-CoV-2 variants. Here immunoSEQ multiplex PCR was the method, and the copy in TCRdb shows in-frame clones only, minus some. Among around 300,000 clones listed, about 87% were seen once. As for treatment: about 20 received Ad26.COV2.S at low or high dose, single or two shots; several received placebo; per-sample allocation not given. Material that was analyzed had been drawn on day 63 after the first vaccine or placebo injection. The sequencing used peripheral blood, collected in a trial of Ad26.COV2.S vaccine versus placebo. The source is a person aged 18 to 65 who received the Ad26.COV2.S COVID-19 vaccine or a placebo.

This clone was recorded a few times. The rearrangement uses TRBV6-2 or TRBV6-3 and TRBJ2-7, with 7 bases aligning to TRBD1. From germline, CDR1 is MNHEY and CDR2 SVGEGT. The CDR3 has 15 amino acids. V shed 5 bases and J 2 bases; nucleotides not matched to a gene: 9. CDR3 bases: TGTGCCAGCAGTGGCGTTGGGACAGTTGCCTACGAGCAGTACTTC. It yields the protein CASSGVGTVAYEQYF.

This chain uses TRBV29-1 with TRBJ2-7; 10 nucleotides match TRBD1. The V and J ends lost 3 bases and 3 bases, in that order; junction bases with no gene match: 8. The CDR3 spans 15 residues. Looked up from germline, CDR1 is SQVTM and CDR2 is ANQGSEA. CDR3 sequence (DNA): TGCAGCGTTGATTACGGGACAGGGGACCTCTACGAGCAGTACTTC. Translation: CSVDYGTGDLYEQYF.

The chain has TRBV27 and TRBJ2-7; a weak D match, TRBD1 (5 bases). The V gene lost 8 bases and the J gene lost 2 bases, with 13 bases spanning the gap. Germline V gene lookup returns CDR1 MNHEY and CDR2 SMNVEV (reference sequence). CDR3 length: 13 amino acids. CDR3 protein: CASCGQGTYEQYF. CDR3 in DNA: TGTGCCAGCTGCGGTCAGGGAACCTACGAGCAGTACTTC.

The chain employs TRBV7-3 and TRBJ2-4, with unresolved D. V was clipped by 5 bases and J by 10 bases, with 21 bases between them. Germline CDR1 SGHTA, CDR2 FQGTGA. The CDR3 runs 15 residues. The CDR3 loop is CASSPRGDGVGIQYF. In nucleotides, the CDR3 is TGTGCCAGCAGCCCCCGAGGTGATGGAGTGGGGATTCAGTACTTC.

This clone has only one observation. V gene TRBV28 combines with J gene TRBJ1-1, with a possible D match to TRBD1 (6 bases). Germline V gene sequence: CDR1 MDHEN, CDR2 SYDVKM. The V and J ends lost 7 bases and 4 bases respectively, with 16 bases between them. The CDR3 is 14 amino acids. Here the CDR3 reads CASTQSKGVTEAFF. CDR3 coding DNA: TGTGCCAGCACTCAAAGCAAGGGGGTCACTGAAGCTTTCTTT. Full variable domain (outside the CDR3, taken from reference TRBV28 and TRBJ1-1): DVKVTQSSRYLVKRTGEKVFLECVQDMDHENMFWYRQDPGLGLRLIYFSYDVKMKEKGDIPEGYSVSREKKERFSLILESASTNQTSMYLCASTQSKGVTEAFFGQGTRLTVV.

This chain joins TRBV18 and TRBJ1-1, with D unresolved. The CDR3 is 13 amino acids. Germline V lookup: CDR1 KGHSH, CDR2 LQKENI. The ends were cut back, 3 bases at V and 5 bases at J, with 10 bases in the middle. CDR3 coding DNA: TGTGCCAGCTCACCGTCCACATGGACTGAAGCTTTCTTT. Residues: CASSPSTWTEAFF.

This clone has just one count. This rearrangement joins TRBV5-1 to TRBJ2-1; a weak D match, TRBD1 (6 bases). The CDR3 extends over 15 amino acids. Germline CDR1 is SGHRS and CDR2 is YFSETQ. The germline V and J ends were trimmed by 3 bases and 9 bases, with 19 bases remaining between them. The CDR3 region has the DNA TGCGCCAGCAGCTCGGGACAAGAAGCAGTGGGTGAGCAGTTCTTC. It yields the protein CASSSGQEAVGEQFF.

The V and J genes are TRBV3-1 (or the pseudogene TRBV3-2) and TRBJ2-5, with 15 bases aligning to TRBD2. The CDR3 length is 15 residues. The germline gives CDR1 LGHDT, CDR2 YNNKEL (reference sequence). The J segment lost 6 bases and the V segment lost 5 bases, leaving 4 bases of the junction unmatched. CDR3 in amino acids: CASSSGTSGRKTQYF. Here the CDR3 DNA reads TGTGCCAGCAGCTCCGGGACTAGCGGGAGGAAGACCCAGTACTTC.

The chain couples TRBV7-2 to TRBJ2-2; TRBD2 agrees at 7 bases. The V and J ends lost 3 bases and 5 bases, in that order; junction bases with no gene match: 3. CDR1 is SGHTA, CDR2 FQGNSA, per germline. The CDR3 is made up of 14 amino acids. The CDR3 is CASSFGLVTGELFF. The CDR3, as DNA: TGTGCCAGCAGCTTCGGACTAGTGACCGGGGAGCTGTTTTTT.

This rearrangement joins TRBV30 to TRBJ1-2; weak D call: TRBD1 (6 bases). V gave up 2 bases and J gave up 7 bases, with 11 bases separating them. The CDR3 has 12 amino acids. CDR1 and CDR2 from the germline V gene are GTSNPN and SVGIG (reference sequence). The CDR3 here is CAWSHRVRGYTF. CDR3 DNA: TGTGCCTGGAGTCACAGGGTTCGTGGCTACACCTTC.

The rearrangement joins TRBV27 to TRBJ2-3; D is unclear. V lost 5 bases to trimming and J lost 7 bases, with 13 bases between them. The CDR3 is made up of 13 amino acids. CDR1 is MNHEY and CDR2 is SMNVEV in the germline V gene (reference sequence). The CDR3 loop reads CASSSLQSYTQYF. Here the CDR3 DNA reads TGTGCCAGCAGTAGCCTTCAATCTTATACGCAGTATTTT.

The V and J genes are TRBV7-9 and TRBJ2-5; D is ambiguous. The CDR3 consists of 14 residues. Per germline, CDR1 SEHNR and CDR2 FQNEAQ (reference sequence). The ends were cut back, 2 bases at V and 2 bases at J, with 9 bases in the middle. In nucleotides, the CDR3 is TGTGCCAGCAGCTTAATGCAGTCTCAAGAGACCCAGTACTTC. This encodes CASSLMQSQETQYF.

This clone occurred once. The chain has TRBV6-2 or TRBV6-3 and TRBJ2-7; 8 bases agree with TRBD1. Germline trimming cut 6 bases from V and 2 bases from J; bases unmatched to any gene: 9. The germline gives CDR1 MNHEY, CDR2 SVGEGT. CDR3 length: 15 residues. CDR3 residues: CASRYRGDYPYEQYF. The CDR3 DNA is TGTGCCAGCAGATACAGGGGGGATTACCCCTACGAGCAGTACTTC.